Following are 12 T cell receptor beta chains from one sample sequenced in a study of blood T cell repertoires in COVID-19. Sequenced by immunoSEQ multiplex PCR; TCRdb stores in-frame clones only, minus some. This sample has about 310,000 clones; around 89% occur once, and the top ten carry approximately 0.98%. The sample consisted of peripheral blood. Receptors originate from a middle-aged woman with COVID-19, enrolled during active disease.

The chain uses TRBV6-2 or TRBV6-3 and TRBJ1-6; D gene ambiguous. V lost 5 bases and J 0 bases, leaving 5 bases between the germline ends. CDR1 and CDR2 from the germline V gene are MNHEY and SVGEGT. The CDR3 totals 14 residues. DNA of the CDR3: TGTGCCAGCAGTGAGGGCTCCTATAATTCACCCCTCCACTTT. Its protein is CASSEGSYNSPLHF.

Comment on this clone: This same CDR3 is encoded by further DNA sequences in the sample. The chain employs TRBV28 and TRBJ2-7, with D perhaps TRBD1 (5 bases). The CDR3 length is 13 residues. CDR1 is MDHEN, CDR2 SYDVKM, per germline. V lost 3 bases, J lost 4 bases, and 10 bases lay in between. CDR3 sequence: CASSLGRVYEQYF. The CDR3 nucleotides are TGTGCCAGCAGTTTGGGCAGGGTATACGAGCAGTACTTC.

V and J are TRBV9 and TRBJ1-2; TRBD1 agrees at 12 bases. The CDR3 is made up of 15 amino acids. The V gene's germline CDR1 is SGDLS and CDR2 YYNGEE. V shed 0 bases and J 8 bases; nucleotides not matched to a gene: 5. CDR3 sequence reads: CASSVEGQGARGYTF. The CDR3 nucleotides are TGTGCCAGCAGCGTAGAGGGACAGGGGGCGCGGGGCTACACCTTC.

The chain joins TRBV7-8 to TRBJ2-3, with 8 bases identical to TRBD2. This CDR3 contains 16 residues. Germline V CDR1 and CDR2: SGHVS, FQNEAQ. V was clipped by 5 bases and J by 3 bases; unmatched bases: 10. For the CDR3, the DNA is TGTGCCAGCAGCCCCGCATTGAGCGGGGGAACAGATACGCAGTATTTT. This encodes CASSPALSGGTDTQYF.

CDR3 in DNA: TGTGCCAGCAGCGTAGGAGAGGGGGCAGGAGATACGCAGTATTTT. This gives the protein CASSVGEGAGDTQYF. The V gene is TRBV9, the J gene TRBJ2-3, with 7 bases identical to TRBD1. The CDR3 covers 15 residues. V lost 0 bases and J lost 5; bases outside the gene matches: 6. The germline V gene has CDR1 SGDLS and CDR2 YYNGEE. Drawing the rest from reference TRBV9 and TRBJ2-3, the complete variable domain is DSGVTQTPKHLITATGQRVTLRCSPRSGDLSVYWYQQSLDQGLQFLIQYYNGEERAKGNILERFSAQQFPDLHSELNLSSLELGDSALYFCASSVGEGAGDTQYFGPGTRLTVL.

The chain joins TRBV27 to TRBJ2-1; tentatively, D is TRBD1 (5 bases). Deletions cut 3 bases from V and 6 bases from J, with 15 bases between. CDR1 is MNHEY, CDR2 SMNVEV, per germline (reference sequence). The CDR3 consists of 15 residues. For the CDR3, the DNA is TGTGCCAGCAGTTTTAGGGCAGGGATTGGCAATGAGCAGTTCTTC. Protein: CASSFRAGIGNEQFF.

The chain couples TRBV11-2 to TRBJ2-7, with D unresolved. V dropped 1 base and J dropped 6 bases, with 22 bases sitting between them. CDR1 and CDR2 (germline): SGHAT, FQNNGV. This CDR3 has 17 residues. The CDR3 region is CASSLALGGTGPSEQYF. The CDR3 coding sequence is TGTGCCAGCAGCTTAGCATTAGGTGGAACTGGGCCGAGCGAGCAGTACTTC.

This chain links TRBV2 with TRBJ1-3, with no clear D. CDR1 is SNHLY and CDR2 is FYNNEI in the germline V gene. Trimming removed 7 bases from V and 4 bases from J, with 14 bases in between. The CDR3 contains 14 residues. The CDR3 region has the DNA TGTGCCAGCAACCCCTCGTCGGTCGGAAACACCATATATTTT. Translated, it gives CASNPSSVGNTIYF.

CDR3 sequence reads: CASSYSYGDPFYGYTF. In DNA form, the CDR3 reads TGTGCCAGCAGTTACTCATACGGGGATCCATTCTATGGCTACACCTTC. The J gene is TRBJ1-2, the V gene TRBV6-6, with D hard to call. CDR1 MNHNY and CDR2 SVGAGI come from the germline V gene (reference sequence). This CDR3 is built from 16 residues. The V end was cut by 0 bases, the J end by 4 bases, with 15 bases between.

The V call is TRBV28, the J call TRBJ1-1, with TRBD1 identical over 7 bases. V was pared by 8 bases and J by 4 bases, with 10 bases of the junction left unmatched. Germline V gene lookup returns CDR1 MDHEN and CDR2 SYDVKM. The CDR3 covers 14 residues. CDR3 sequence (DNA): TGTGCCAGCGCCCCCGGACAGGCGGGCACTGAAGCTTTCTTT. Its translation: CASAPGQAGTEAFF. Full variable domain (missing parts from reference TRBV28 and TRBJ1-1): DVKVTQSSRYLVKRTGEKVFLECVQDMDHENMFWYRQDPGLGLRLIYFSYDVKMKEKGDIPEGYSVSREKKERFSLILESASTNQTSMYLCASAPGQAGTEAFFGQGTRLTVV.

J is TRBJ1-5 and V is TRBV6-2 or TRBV6-3; D is unclear. The CDR3 runs to 13 residues. Germline assignment: CDR1 MNHEY and CDR2 SVGEGT. The V and J ends lost 2 bases and 6 bases respectively, with 8 bases between them. The CDR3, as DNA: TGTGCCAGCAGTTACGCAGGTTCTCAGCCCCAGCATTTT. It encodes CASSYAGSQPQHF.

V gene TRBV7-8 combines with J gene TRBJ1-5; D not resolved. The V gene lost 1 base and the J gene lost 0 bases, with 13 bases spanning the gap. CDR3 length equals 17 residues. Germline assignment: CDR1 SGHVS and CDR2 FQNEAQ. The CDR3 is CASSLELGRNSNQPQHF. CDR3 DNA: TGTGCCAGCAGCTTAGAATTGGGGAGAAATAGCAATCAGCCCCAGCATTTT.